This is a list of T cell receptor beta chains from one sample in a study of early T cells in non-severe SARS-CoV-2 infection. MiXCR, applied by TCRdb to the 5' RACE reads, yields one record per CDR3 protein. The table lists roughly 120,000 distinct CDR3 sequences, roughly 12% of them singletons. The source was whole blood, collected at baseline. All receptors derive from an adult who was a healthcare worker with PCR-confirmed SARS-CoV-2 infection or an uninfected control (not recorded which). Each CDR3 is given with its conserved first and last residue. The D gene is left open where the match is weak. Clone sizes are given selectively: once, few, many, or a class where the clone is expanded.

J	V	length	D	size	CDR3	DNA
TRBJ1-1	TRBV28	13	-	-	CASSTTWGTEAFF	TGTGCCAGCAGTACCACATGGGGGACTGAAGCTTTCTTT
TRBJ2-2	TRBV12-3/TRBV12-4	15	-	-	CANSWGTRLTGELFF	TGTGCCAACAGTTGGGGGACCCGCCTGACCGGGGAGCTGTTTTTT
TRBJ2-6	TRBV5-1	14	-	few	CASGGLTGANVLTF	TGCGCCAGCGGGGGGTTGACTGGGGCCAACGTCCTGACTTTC
TRBJ2-3	TRBV4-2	14	-	few	CASSHNGGTDTQYF	TGTGCCAGCAGCCATAACGGGGGCACAGATACGCAGTATTTT
TRBJ2-7	TRBV28	13	-	few	CASSLDLPYEQYF	TGTGCCAGCAGCTTAGACCTACCTTACGAGCAGTACTTC
TRBJ2-2	TRBV18	17	TRBD1	-	CASSPLTGDANTGELFF	TGTGCCAGCTCACCTCTGACAGGGGATGCGAACACCGGGGAGCTGTTTTTT
TRBJ2-2	TRBV4-1	11	-	-	CASSQAGELFF	TGCGCCAGCAGCCAGGCCGGGGAGCTGTTTTTT
TRBJ2-5	TRBV4-2	18	-	many	CASSQDGPSVRGQETQYF	TGTGCCAGCAGCCAAGATGGTCCTAGCGTCAGGGGCCAAGAGACCCAGTACTTC
TRBJ2-1	TRBV3-1	16	TRBD2	many	CASSQTRGGIANEQFF	TGTGCCAGCAGCCAGACTCGGGGGGGAATCGCCAATGAGCAGTTCTTC
TRBJ2-2	TRBV7-8	14	TRBD1	few	CASRVRTGAGELLF	TGTGCCAGCCGCGTCAGGACAGGAGCTGGGGAGCTGCTTTTT
TRBJ1-3	TRBV5-4	16	-	few	CASSLVGGSPGNTIYF	TGTGCCAGCAGTTTGGTCGGTGGGTCCCCTGGAAACACCATATATTTT
TRBJ2-1	TRBV7-2	15	-	-	CASSMGTLVSGEQFF	TGTGCCAGCAGTATGGGGACACTGGTTTCCGGGGAGCAGTTCTTC
TRBJ2-5	TRBV12-3/TRBV12-4	15	-	many	CASSTLLGSMATQYF	TGTGCCAGCAGTACCCTCCTAGGGAGTATGGCGACCCAGTACTTC
TRBJ2-7	TRBV28	17	-	-	CASSSFDGRGNSYEQYF	TGTGCCAGCAGTTCATTTGACGGACGAGGGAACTCCTACGAGCAGTACTTC
TRBJ1-6	TRBV25-1	15	-	-	CASSGTSSYNSPLHF	TGTGCCAGCAGTGGAACATCTTCCTATAATTCACCCCTCCACTTT
TRBJ1-2	TRBV27	16	-	few	CASSFSSGQVNYGYTF	TGTGCCAGCAGTTTTAGCAGCGGACAAGTTAACTATGGCTACACCTTC
TRBJ2-1	TRBV5-1	13	-	-	CASSLSPGNEQFF	TGCGCCAGCAGCTTAAGTCCAGGCAATGAGCAGTTCTTC
TRBJ2-7	TRBV3-1	14	TRBD1	-	CASSQPGQGFEQYF	TGTGCCAGCAGCCAACCGGGACAGGGGTTCGAGCAGTACTTC
TRBJ1-3	TRBV5-1	18	-	many	CASSWGVPLPRSGNTIYF	TGCGCCAGCAGCTGGGGGGTTCCGTTACCTCGCTCTGGAAACACCATATATTTT
TRBJ2-5	TRBV20-1	12	-	-	CSARDPRGAQYF	TGCAGTGCTAGAGATCCCCGAGGAGCCCAGTACTTC
TRBJ2-5	TRBV27	14	-	few	CASSFRRNQETQYF	TGTGCCAGCAGTTTCCGGCGGAACCAAGAGACCCAGTACTTC
TRBJ1-6	TRBV20-1	18	TRBD1	few	CSARDLGTGRVANSPLHF	TGCAGTGCTAGAGATCTTGGGACAGGGCGAGTAGCTAATTCACCCCTCCACTTT
TRBJ2-1	TRBV29-1	13	-	few	CSVGQGSYNEQFF	TGCAGCGTTGGCCAGGGCTCCTACAATGAGCAGTTCTTC
TRBJ1-4	TRBV4-1	18	-	many	CASAVKPGGVATNEKLFF	TGCGCCAGTGCGGTCAAACCTGGGGGCGTTGCAACTAATGAAAAACTGTTTTTT
TRBJ2-3	TRBV25-1	16	TRBD1	many	CASSSSKGAGTDTQYF	TGTGCCAGCAGCTCCTCGAAGGGGGCTGGCACAGATACGCAGTATTTT
TRBJ1-1	TRBV27	13	-	-	CASSLSPVTEAFF	TGTGCCAGCAGTTTATCTCCTGTCACTGAAGCTTTCTTT
TRBJ1-1	TRBV6-5	13	-	-	CATHGGVRTEAFF	TGTGCCACCCACGGGGGGGTCCGGACTGAAGCTTTCTTT
TRBJ1-6	TRBV5-1	18	TRBD1	few	CASSLVLQGGHDNSPLHF	TGCGCCAGCAGCTTGGTCTTACAGGGGGGACACGATAATTCACCCCTCCACTTT
TRBJ1-4	TRBV29-1	16	-	few	CSAHLPTQASNEKLFF	TGCAGCGCTCACCTCCCCACACAGGCCTCTAATGAAAAACTGTTTTTT
TRBJ1-1	TRBV18	13	-	many	CASSPTGNTEAFF	TGTGCCAGCTCACCAACAGGGAACACTGAAGCTTTCTTT
TRBJ2-4	TRBV3-1	13	TRBD2	few	CASSQGGVPIQYF	TGTGCCAGCAGCCAGGGGGGGGTTCCCATTCAGTACTTC
TRBJ1-2	TRBV28	15	TRBD1	few	CASSLGGTGGFGYTF	TGTGCCAGCAGTTTAGGTGGCACAGGGGGATTTGGCTACACCTTC
TRBJ2-1	TRBV4-2	16	TRBD2	few	CASSQDSGGAYNEQFF	TGTGCCAGCAGCCAAGATAGCGGGGGGGCCTACAATGAGCAGTTCTTC
TRBJ2-3	TRBV20-1	15	TRBD1	few	CSASGDYPGQGTQYF	TGCAGTGCTAGTGGAGACTACCCCGGACAGGGTACGCAGTATTTT
TRBJ2-1	TRBV20-1	16	TRBD2	-	CSASWASGRRGGEQFF	TGCAGTGCTAGTTGGGCTAGCGGGCGGCGGGGCGGTGAGCAGTTCTTC
TRBJ1-1	TRBV28	13	-	-	CASSLGQAAEAFF	TGTGCCAGCAGTTTAGGACAAGCAGCTGAAGCTTTCTTT
TRBJ2-5	TRBV29-1	13	-	-	CSANRGGQETQYF	TGCAGCGCGAACAGGGGAGGTCAAGAGACCCAGTACTTC
TRBJ1-5	TRBV23-1	17	TRBD1	many	CASTPGQGLYSNQPQHF	TGCGCCAGCACACCGGGACAGGGGCTTTATAGCAATCAGCCCCAGCATTTT
TRBJ1-2	TRBV20-1	14	-	few	CSASSVATNYGYTF	TGCAGTGCTAGTAGCGTCGCCACTAACTATGGCTACACCTTC
TRBJ1-1	TRBV4-1	14	-	-	CASSQDVLNTEAFF	TGCGCCAGCAGCCAAGACGTGCTGAACACTGAAGCTTTCTTT
TRBJ2-1	TRBV19	14	TRBD2	few	CASSPSGSGYEQFF	TGTGCCAGTAGTCCTAGCGGGAGTGGATACGAGCAGTTCTTC
TRBJ1-2	TRBV28	17	-	few	CASSLEGSPSIGYGYTF	TGTGCCAGCAGTTTGGAAGGCAGCCCTAGTATTGGCTATGGCTACACCTTC
TRBJ2-6	TRBV27	14	-	few	CASSLVPGANVLTF	TGTGCCAGCAGTTTGGTCCCTGGGGCCAACGTCCTGACTTTC